This paragraph reports one T cell receptor beta chain. The antigen remains unidentified. This entry is derived from a study of T cell repertoires in cytomegalovirus infection. Looking at the study overall: Public TCR beta signatures marked donors with CMV infection and the matching HLA.

TCRdb re-called the reads with MiXCR, one entry per CDR3 protein. The data show about 180,000 distinct CDR3 sequences, with about 15% seen just once and 25% to 30% held by the top ten. General observations from the study: Cumulated frequencies of public TCR beta families served to identify carriers of CMV plus the relevant HLA. Ex vivo, HLA-C-restricted CMV-specific TCR beta clonotypes prevailed over the rest of the response.

The receptor was isolated from a human donor in good health (CMV status not recorded). Some clones in this sample may be carry-over from other donors' samples. Sequencing was performed on PBMCs.

The CDR3 reads CASSRTSGSSYEQYF. The CDR3 DNA reads TGTGCCAGCAGCCGGACTAGCGGGTCCTCTTACGAGCAGTACTTC. This rearrangement joins TRBV12-3 or TRBV12-4 to TRBJ2-7; 11 positions agree with TRBD2. With 6 bases clipped from V and 4 bases from J, the junction kept 8 bases outside the gene matches. The CDR3 spans 15 residues.